This T cell receptor (beta chain) was profiled in a study of lung T cells in sarcoidosis with Löfgren's syndrome (TCRdb year 2017). At the level of the whole study: Sarcoidosis was characterized as a granulomatous disease that mainly affects the lungs and features an accumulation of CD4+ T cells in bronchoalveolar lavage fluid. The repertoire analyses focused on Löfgren's syndrome patients.

Remarks on this clonotype: The target of this receptor is not known. An end of the junction does not agree with germline; a read error may underlie this.

What the authors observed across the whole study: The study only suggested recognition of a sarcoidosis-associated antigen, and the antigen remained putative and unidentified.

The listed sequencing device is Illumina MiSeq. TCRdb reworked the public reads: Q25 trimming with fastp, MiXCR clone assembly, productive beta chains retained. Rows merge per CDR3 protein into single entries with the most common DNA and genes. The sample table contains 60,000 or so distinct CDR3 sequences; only one count was recorded for approximately 21% of them. In total, the top ten clones hold under 3% of the sample. This clonotype was obtained from a human donor with sarcoidosis (Löfgren's syndrome or another form), or a control subject (not recorded which). The sequenced sample consisted of CD4+ T cells from PBMCs.

The CDR3 is CASSVATDPYGYTF. The DNA sequence reads TGTGCCAGCAGCGTAGCTACGGACCCCTATGGCTACACCTTT. The V gene is TRBV9 and the J gene is TRBJ1-2, with the D gene too uncertain to name. The CDR3, cysteine through phenylalanine, is 14 amino acids long. The sequence is cut down to CDR3 DNA, 42 bases in frame from base 1. CDR1 SGDLS and CDR2 YYNGEE were looked up in the germline V gene.